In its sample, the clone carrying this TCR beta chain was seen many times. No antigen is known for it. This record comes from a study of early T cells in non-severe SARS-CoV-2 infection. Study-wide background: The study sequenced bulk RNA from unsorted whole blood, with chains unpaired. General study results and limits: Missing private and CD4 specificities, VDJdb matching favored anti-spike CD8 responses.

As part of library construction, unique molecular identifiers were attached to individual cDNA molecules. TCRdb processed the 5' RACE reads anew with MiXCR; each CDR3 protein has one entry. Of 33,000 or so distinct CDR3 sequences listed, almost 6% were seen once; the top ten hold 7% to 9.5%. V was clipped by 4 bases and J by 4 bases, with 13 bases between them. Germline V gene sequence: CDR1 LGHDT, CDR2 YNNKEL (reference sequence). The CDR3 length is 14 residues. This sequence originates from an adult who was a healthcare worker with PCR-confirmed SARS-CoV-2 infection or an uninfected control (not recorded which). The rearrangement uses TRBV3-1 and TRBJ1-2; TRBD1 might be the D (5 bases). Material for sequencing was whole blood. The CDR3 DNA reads TGTGCCAGCAGCCGAGAGACAGACCTCTATGGCTACACCTTC. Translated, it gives CASSRETDLYGYTF. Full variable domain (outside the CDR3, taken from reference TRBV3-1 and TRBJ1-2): DTAVSQTPKYLVTQMGNDKSIKCEQNLGHDTMYWYKQDSKKFLKIMFSYNNKELIINETVPNRFSPKSPDKAHLNLHINSLELGDSAVYFCASSRETDLYGYTFGSGTRLTVV.